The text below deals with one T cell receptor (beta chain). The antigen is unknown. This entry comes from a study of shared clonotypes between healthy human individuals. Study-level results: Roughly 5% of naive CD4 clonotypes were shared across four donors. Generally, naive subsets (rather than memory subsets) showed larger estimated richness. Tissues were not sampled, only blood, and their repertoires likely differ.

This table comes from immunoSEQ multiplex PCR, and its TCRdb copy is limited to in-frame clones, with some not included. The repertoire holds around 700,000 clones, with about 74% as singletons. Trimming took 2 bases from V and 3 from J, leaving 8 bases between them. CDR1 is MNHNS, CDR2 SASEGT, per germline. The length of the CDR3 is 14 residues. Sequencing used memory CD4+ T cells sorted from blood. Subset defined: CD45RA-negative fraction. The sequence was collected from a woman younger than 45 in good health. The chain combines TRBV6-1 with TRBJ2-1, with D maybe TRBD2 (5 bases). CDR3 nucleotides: TGTGCCAGCAGTGAAAAACTAGACTACAATGAGCAGTTCTTC. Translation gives CASSEKLDYNEQFF.